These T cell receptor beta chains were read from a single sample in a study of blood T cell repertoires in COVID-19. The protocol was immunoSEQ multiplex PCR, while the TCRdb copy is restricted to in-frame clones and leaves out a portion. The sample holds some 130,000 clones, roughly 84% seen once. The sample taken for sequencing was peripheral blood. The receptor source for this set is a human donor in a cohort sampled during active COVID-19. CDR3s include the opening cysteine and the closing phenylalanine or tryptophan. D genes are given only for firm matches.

CASNQRASGGSDTQYF	TGTGCCAGCAACCAGAGGGCCTCGGGGGGGAGTGATACGCAGTATTTT	TRBJ2-3	TRBD2	TRBV5-4
CASSAGLAGVDTQYF	TGTGCCAGCAGCGCGGGACTAGCGGGGGTGGATACGCAGTATTTT	TRBJ2-3	TRBD2	TRBV5-6
CASSILGVLDTEAFF	TGTGCCAGCAGCATCTTGGGCGTCCTGGACACTGAAGCTTTCTTT	TRBJ1-1	NA	TRBV11-2
CASRGPSGGNTGELFF	TGTGCCAGCAGGGGACCTAGCGGGGGGAACACCGGGGAGCTGTTTTTT	TRBJ2-2	TRBD2	TRBV5-4
CASSRGTSGRAGETQYF	TGTGCCAGCAGCAGAGGGACTAGCGGGAGGGCAGGGGAGACCCAGTACTTC	TRBJ2-5	TRBD2	TRBV11-2
CASSQDSGGSIQYF	TGCGCCAGCAGCCAAGATAGTGGAGGCAGCATTCAGTACTTC	TRBJ2-4	NA	TRBV4-1
CASSLGSGNQPQHF	TGCGCCAGCAGCCTAGGGAGCGGCAATCAGCCCCAGCATTTT	TRBJ1-5	NA	TRBV5-1
CASSLSRSGELFF	TGTGCCAGCAGTTTAAGTCGGAGCGGGGAGCTGTTTTTT	TRBJ2-2	NA	TRBV11-2
CAISAHPGGGRIDSPLHF	TGTGCCATCAGTGCGCATCCCGGCGGTGGTAGAATTGATTCACCCCTCCACTTT	TRBJ1-6	NA	TRBV10-3
CASSLAISGVTEAFF	TGTGCCAGCAGCTTAGCAATCTCAGGGGTTACTGAAGCTTTCTTT	TRBJ1-1	NA	TRBV7-9
CASRKRGGEEQYF	TGTGCCAGCAGAAAGCGGGGGGGTGAAGAGCAGTACTTC	TRBJ2-7	TRBD2	TRBV7-2
CASSSRTSGGTHHF	TGTGCCAGCAGCTCCCGGACGAGCGGGGGGACCCATCATTTT	TRBJ2-3	TRBD2	TRBV11-2